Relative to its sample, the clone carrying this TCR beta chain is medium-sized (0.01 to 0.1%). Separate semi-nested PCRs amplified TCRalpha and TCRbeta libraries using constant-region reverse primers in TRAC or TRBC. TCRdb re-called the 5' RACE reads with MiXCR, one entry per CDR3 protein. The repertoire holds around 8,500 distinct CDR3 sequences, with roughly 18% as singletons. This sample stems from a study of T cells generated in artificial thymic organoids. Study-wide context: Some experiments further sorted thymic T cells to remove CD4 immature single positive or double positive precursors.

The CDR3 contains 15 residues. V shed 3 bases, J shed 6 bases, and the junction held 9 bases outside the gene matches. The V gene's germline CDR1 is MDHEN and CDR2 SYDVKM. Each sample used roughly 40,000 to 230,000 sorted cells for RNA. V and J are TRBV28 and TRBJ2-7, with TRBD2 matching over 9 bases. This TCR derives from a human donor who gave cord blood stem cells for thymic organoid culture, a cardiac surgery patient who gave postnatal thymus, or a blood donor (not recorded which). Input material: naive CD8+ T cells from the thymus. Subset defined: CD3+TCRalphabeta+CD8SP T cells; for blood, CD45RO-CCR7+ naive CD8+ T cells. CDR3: CASSFLVAGDREQYF. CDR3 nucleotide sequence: TGTGCCAGCAGTTTTTTGGTAGCGGGGGACCGCGAGCAGTACTTC.